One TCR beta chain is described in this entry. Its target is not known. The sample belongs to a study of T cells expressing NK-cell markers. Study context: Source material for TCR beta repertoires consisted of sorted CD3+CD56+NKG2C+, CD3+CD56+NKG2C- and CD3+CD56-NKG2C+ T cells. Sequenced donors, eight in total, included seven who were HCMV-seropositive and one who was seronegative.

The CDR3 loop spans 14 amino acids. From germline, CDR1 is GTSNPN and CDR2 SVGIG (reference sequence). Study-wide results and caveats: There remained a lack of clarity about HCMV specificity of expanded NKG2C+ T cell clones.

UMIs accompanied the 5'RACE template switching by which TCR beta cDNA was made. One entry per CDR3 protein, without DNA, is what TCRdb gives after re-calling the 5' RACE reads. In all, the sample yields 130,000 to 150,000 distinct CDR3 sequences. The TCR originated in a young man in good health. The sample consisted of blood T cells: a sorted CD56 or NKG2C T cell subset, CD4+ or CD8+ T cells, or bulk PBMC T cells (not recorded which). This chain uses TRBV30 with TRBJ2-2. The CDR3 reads CAWKGNSRTGELFF.